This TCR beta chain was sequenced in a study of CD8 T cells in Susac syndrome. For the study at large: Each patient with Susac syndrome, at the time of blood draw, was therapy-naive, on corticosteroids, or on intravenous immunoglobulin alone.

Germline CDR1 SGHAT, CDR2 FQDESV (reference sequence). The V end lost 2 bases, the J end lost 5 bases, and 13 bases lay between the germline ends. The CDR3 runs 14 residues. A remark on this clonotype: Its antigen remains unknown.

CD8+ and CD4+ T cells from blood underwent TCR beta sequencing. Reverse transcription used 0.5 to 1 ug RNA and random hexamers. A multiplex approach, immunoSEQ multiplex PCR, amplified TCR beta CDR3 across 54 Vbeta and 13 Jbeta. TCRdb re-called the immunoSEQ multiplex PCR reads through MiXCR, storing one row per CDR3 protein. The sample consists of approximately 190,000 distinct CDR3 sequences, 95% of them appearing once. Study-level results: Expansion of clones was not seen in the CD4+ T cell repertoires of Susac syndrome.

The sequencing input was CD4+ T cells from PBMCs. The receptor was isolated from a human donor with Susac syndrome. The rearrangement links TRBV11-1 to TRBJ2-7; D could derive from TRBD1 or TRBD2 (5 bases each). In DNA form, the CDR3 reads TGTGCCAGCAGCTTACTCATTTTGGGGGACGAGCAGTACTTC. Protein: CASSLLILGDEQYF.